This T cell receptor beta chain was documented in a study of blood T cell repertoires in COVID-19. The assay was immunoSEQ multiplex PCR, and TCRdb's table has in-frame clones only and misses some. Here the sample spans over 200,000 clones, over 65% being singletons. Sequences were obtained from peripheral blood. The TCR sequence derives from a woman at least 80 years old with acute or convalescent COVID-19.

The CDR3 here is CASSFGTAYSNQPQHF. CDR3 nucleotide sequence: TGTGCCAGCAGCTTCGGGACAGCTTATAGCAATCAGCCCCAGCATTTT. The chain uses TRBV7-2 and TRBJ1-5; TRBD1 agrees at 7 bases. Per germline, CDR1 SGHTA and CDR2 FQGNSA. This CDR3 is built from 16 residues. Trimming at V came to 3 bases and at J to 0 bases, leaving 5 bases not matched to a gene.